These 10 T cell receptor beta chains were sequenced from one sample in a study of T cell responses to AZD1222 COVID-19 vaccine. TCRdb's copy holds only in-frame clones and misses some; the assay was immunoSEQ multiplex PCR. Of 90,000 to 150,000 clones listed, over 75% were seen once; the top ten hold around 10%. The specimen was peripheral blood, collected on day 0 of AZD1222 vaccination. Receptors originate from an adult in good health.

This clone was found once. This chain joins TRBV27 and TRBJ2-7; D perhaps matches TRBD1 (5 bases). From germline, CDR1 is MNHEY and CDR2 SMNVEV (reference sequence). CDR3 size: 17 residues. V lost 7 bases and J 0 bases, leaving 22 bases between the germline ends. This chain's CDR3 is CASTPFFVGQPSYEQYF. The CDR3 DNA reads TGTGCCAGCACTCCATTTTTTGTGGGGCAACCCTCCTACGAGCAGTACTTC.

The J gene is TRBJ1-5, the V gene TRBV4-1; D is perhaps TRBD1 (5 bases). V gave up 1 base and J gave up 1 base, with 11 bases separating them. Per the germline V gene, CDR1 is MGHRA and CDR2 is YSYEKL. CDR3 size: 16 residues. CDR3 nucleotides: TGCGCCAGCAGCCAAGTTTTCAGGGACAGCAATCAGCCCCAGCATTTT. It is translated as CASSQVFRDSNQPQHF.

The table lists this clone with a count of one. This chain links TRBV12-5 with TRBJ1-4, with D possibly being TRBD1 (5 bases). The CDR3 has 15 amino acids. Germline CDR1 reads LGHNT; CDR2 reads FRNRAP. With 1 base removed from V and 0 bases from J, the gap between germline ends came to 6 bases. The CDR3, as DNA: TGTGCTAGTGGTTTGGGGACATCAACTAATGAAAAACTGTTTTTT. Translating it yields CASGLGTSTNEKLFF.

The chain is built from TRBV7-2 and TRBJ2-7, with 10 bases aligning to TRBD1. V gave up 3 bases and J gave up 3 bases; unmatched junction bases: 5. The CDR3 runs to 15 residues. CDR1 is SGHTA, CDR2 FQGNSA, per germline. For the CDR3, the DNA is TGTGCCAGCAGCTTGACAGGACAGGGGGTCTACGAGCAGTACTTC. This encodes CASSLTGQGVYEQYF. Looking up the rest from reference TRBV7-2 and TRBJ2-7 gives the full variable domain: GAGVSQSPSNKVTEKGKDVELRCDPISGHTALYWYRQSLGQGLEFLIYFQGNSAPDKSGLPSDRFSAERTGGSVSTLTIQRTQQEDSAVYLCASSLTGQGVYEQYFGPGTRLTVT.

The chain's CDR3 is CAASGGITDTQYF. CDR3 bases: TGTGCCGCGAGCGGGGGTATCACAGATACGCAGTATTTT. J is TRBJ2-3 and V is TRBV6-5; TRBD2 matches 8 bases. Germline V lookup: CDR1 MNHEY, CDR2 SVGAGI. Trimming took 11 bases from V and 2 from J; bases not matched to a gene: 6. The CDR3 loop spans 13 amino acids.

The chain joins TRBV10-2 to TRBJ2-7, with 13 bases matching TRBD2. V was clipped by 4 bases and J by 1 base; unmatched bases: 4. The V gene's germline CDR1 is WSHSY and CDR2 SAAADI. The CDR3 covers 16 residues. DNA for the CDR3: TGCGCCAGCAGTGGCAGGACTAGCGGGAGTTCCTACGAGCAGTACTTC. This encodes CASSGRTSGSSYEQYF.

The chain carries TRBV28 and TRBJ2-2, with TRBD2 matching over 9 bases. CDR1 MDHEN and CDR2 SYDVKM come from the germline V gene. This CDR3 is 13 amino acids long. As DNA, the CDR3 is TGTGCGGAGCGGGGGGTAAACACCGGGGAGCTGTTTTTT. Its protein product is CAERGVNTGELFF.

The chain uses TRBV5-6 and TRBJ2-7, with D possibly being TRBD2 (6 bases). V dropped 4 bases and J dropped 6 bases, with 20 bases sitting between them. The CDR3 has 15 residues. Germline CDR1 reads SGHDT; CDR2 reads YYEEEE. CDR3 sequence: CASSSYRGRRVEQYF. The CDR3 nucleotides read TGTGCCAGCAGCAGCTACCGGGGCCGGAGGGTCGAGCAGTACTTC.

The V call is TRBV11-3, the J call TRBJ2-3; no firm D call. Germline lookup yields CDR1 SGHNT and CDR2 YENEEA. Deletions cut 3 bases from V and 3 bases from J, with 4 bases between. The CDR3 covers 12 residues. The CDR3 nucleotides are TGTGCCAGCAGCTTCGAGACAGATACGCAGTATTTT. Translating gives CASSFETDTQYF. Filled out from reference TRBV11-3 and TRBJ2-3, the complete variable domain reads EAGVVQSPRYKIIEKKQPVAFWCNPISGHNTLYWYLQNLGQGPELLIRYENEEAVDDSQLPKDRFSAERLKGVDSTLKIQPAELGDSAVYLCASSFETDTQYFGPGTRLTVL.

This chain connects TRBV12-5 to TRBJ1-2; D is ambiguous. Trimming took off 0 bases at V and 8 bases at J, with 4 bases between the two ends. Germline assignment: CDR1 LGHNT and CDR2 FRNRAP. This CDR3 spans 11 amino acids. The CDR3 bases are TGTGCTAGTGGTTTGGTACAAGGCTACACCTTC. Encoded protein: CASGLVQGYTF.